The 3 T cell receptor beta chains reported below all come from one sample, sequenced in a study of cytomegalovirus exposure and HLA in healthy donors. PCR primers comprised 60 Vbeta and 13 Jbeta primers. Measured with immunoSEQ multiplex PCR; TCRdb has only the in-frame clones, and not every one. This sample has about 120,000 clones, with over 70% found just once. The specimen was PBMCs. These receptors came from a woman aged 50 to 65 in good health and CMV-seronegative.

The rearrangement links TRBV25-1 to TRBJ2-7; D is unclear. Trimming left V 5 bases short and J 4 bases short, with 6 bases between. Germline V gene data show CDR1 as MGHDK and CDR2 as SYGVNS. This CDR3 has 11 residues. CDR3 region: CASSRSYEQYF. The CDR3 DNA sequence: TGTGCCAGCAGTCGTAGTTACGAGCAGTACTTC.

This rearrangement joins TRBV7-2 to TRBJ2-7; 9 nucleotides align to TRBD2. CDR3 length: 14 residues. Germline V gives CDR1 SGHTA, CDR2 FQGNSA. V lost 5 bases to trimming and J lost 5 bases; unmatched junction nucleotides: 7. CDR3 sequence reads: CASSRAGGWDEQYF. The CDR3 region has the DNA TGTGCCAGCAGCCGAGCGGGAGGCTGGGACGAGCAGTACTTC.

A single count supports this clone. V gene TRBV18 combines with J gene TRBJ1-2, with 8 bases matching TRBD1. Germline CDR1 is KGHSH and CDR2 is LQKENI. The CDR3 is 12 residues long. V trimming: 3 bases; J trimming: 8 bases; junction bases outside the gene matches: 2. The CDR3 spells CASSPDRDGYTF. CDR3 in DNA: TGTGCCAGCTCACCGGACAGGGACGGCTACACCTTC.